These 28 T cell receptor beta chains came from one sample sequenced in a study of human T cells and chemical hapten exposure. TCRdb re-called the RACE reads through MiXCR, storing one row per CDR3 protein. Altogether 85,000 to 100,000 distinct CDR3 sequences are present, 9.5% to 15% being singletons, with the ten largest covering 2% to 2.5%. Time point noted: patch test 1, 2 weeks after DPC sensitization. Treatment of the sample: therapeutic diphenylcyclopropenone sensitization with weekly scalp DPC. The material sequenced was whole blood, taken in connection with sensitization to the hapten diphenylcyclopropenone (DPC). These receptors were obtained from a woman aged 40 to 50 with alopecia areata. Some clones in this sample may be carry-over from other donors' samples.

Ten or more counts support this clonotype. The V call is TRBV19, the J call TRBJ1-5; D is possibly TRBD1 (5 bases). Trimming took off 0 bases at V and 7 bases at J, with 10 bases between the two ends. This CDR3 is built from 14 residues. Germline CDR1 is LNHDA and CDR2 is SQIVND (reference sequence). The CDR3 reads CASSIDPRGQPQHF. The CDR3 DNA sequence: TGTGCCAGTAGTATAGATCCCCGGGGCCAGCCCCAGCATTTT.

The chain couples TRBV29-1 to TRBJ1-2; 7 bases fit TRBD1. The CDR3 is made up of 13 amino acids. V trimming: 6 bases; J trimming: 7 bases; junction bases outside the gene matches: 11. Looked up from germline, CDR1 is SQVTM and CDR2 is ANQGSEA. The CDR3 DNA reads as TGCAGCGTCGGACAGGAGGGAACTACTGGCTACACCTTC. Translated: CSVGQEGTTGYTF. Looking up the rest from reference TRBV29-1 and TRBJ1-2 gives the full variable domain: SAVISQKPSRDICQRGTSLTIQCQVDSQVTMMFWYRQQPGQSLTLIATANQGSEATYESGFVIDKFPISRPNLTFSTLTVSNMSPEDSSIYLCSVGQEGTTGYTFGSGTRLTVV.

The J gene is TRBJ2-2, the V gene TRBV29-1; TRBD2 matches 11 bases. Germline assignment: CDR1 SQVTM and CDR2 ANQGSEA. The CDR3 extends over 15 amino acids. J gave up 4 bases and V 2 bases, and 3 bases lay outside the gene matches. CDR3 nucleotide sequence: TGCAGCGTTGAACCGACTAGCGGGATCACCGGGGAGCTGTTTTTT. Translating gives CSVEPTSGITGELFF.

This clonotype has only a few counts. J is TRBJ2-2 and V is TRBV12-5; unclear D gene. This CDR3 has 13 amino acids. Germline loops: CDR1 LGHNT, CDR2 FRNRAP. Trimming stripped 3 bases from V and 6 bases from J, with 8 bases between. This CDR3 reads CASGFSGPGELFF. Here the CDR3 DNA reads TGTGCTAGTGGTTTTTCGGGTCCCGGGGAGCTGTTTTTT. Combining the CDR3 with reference TRBV12-5 and TRBJ2-2 gives the whole variable domain DARVTQTPRHKVTEMGQEVTMRCQPILGHNTVFWYRQTMMQGLELLAYFRNRAPLDDSGMPKDRFSAEMPDATLATLKIQPSEPRDSAVYFCASGFSGPGELFFGEGSRLTVL.

The V call is TRBV18, the J call TRBJ1-1; TRBD1 aligns across 9 bases. The V segment lost 5 bases and the J segment 7 bases; nucleotides outside the gene matches: 2. CDR1 and CDR2 (germline): KGHSH, LQKENI. The CDR3 covers 12 residues. The CDR3 loop reads CASSRTGVEAFF. For the CDR3, the DNA is TGTGCCAGCTCAAGGACAGGGGTTGAAGCTTTCTTT.

The chain carries TRBV18 and TRBJ2-7; D remains unclear. CDR1 and CDR2 (germline): KGHSH, LQKENI. With 5 bases removed from V and 0 bases from J, the gap between germline ends came to 11 bases. The CDR3 spans 14 residues. CDR3 region: CASSKGAISYEQYF. In DNA form, the CDR3 reads TGTGCCAGCTCAAAAGGAGCGATCTCCTACGAGCAGTACTTC. Drawing the rest from reference TRBV18 and TRBJ2-7, the complete variable domain is NAGVMQNPRHLVRRRGQEARLRCSPMKGHSHVYWYRQLPEEGLKFMVYLQKENIIDESGMPKERFSAEFPKEGPSILRIQQVVRGDSAAYFCASSKGAISYEQYFGPGTRLTVT.

This clonotype was found a few times. J is TRBJ2-6 and V is TRBV4-2; 8 nucleotides line up with TRBD1. Germline CDR1 is LGHNA and CDR2 is YNFKEQ. The CDR3 is 17 residues long. Trimming cost V 5 bases and J 0 bases; bases outside gene matches: 6. CDR3 sequence reads: CASSMGQVISGANVLTF. The CDR3 DNA is TGTGCCAGCAGCATGGGACAGGTGATCTCTGGGGCCAACGTCCTGACTTTC.

The CDR3 loop is CASSLCGSLFYNEQFF. The CDR3 DNA reads as TGTGCCAGCAGCTTATGCGGGAGTCTCTTCTACAATGAGCAGTTCTTC. This chain links TRBV11-3 with TRBJ2-1; 7 bases agree with TRBD2. Germline CDR1 SGHNT, CDR2 YENEEA. Losses at the gene ends were 2 bases for V and 3 bases for J; bases not matched to a gene: 7. The CDR3 covers 16 residues.

This clonotype came up many times. This rearrangement joins TRBV7-9 to TRBJ1-3, with 7 nucleotides matching TRBD1. Germline CDR1 is SEHNR and CDR2 is FQNEAQ (reference sequence). J gave up 3 bases and V 5 bases, and 10 bases lay outside the gene matches. CDR3 length equals 16 residues. The CDR3 here is CASSPQQGMVGNTIYF. As DNA, the CDR3 is TGTGCCAGCAGCCCTCAACAGGGGATGGTTGGAAACACCATATATTTT. Complete variable domain (other parts from reference TRBV7-9 and TRBJ1-3): DTGVSQNPRHKITKRGQNVTFRCDPISEHNRLYWYRQTLGQGPEFLTYFQNEAQLEKSRLLSDRFSAERPKGSFSTLEIQRTEQGDSAMYLCASSPQQGMVGNTIYFGEGSWLTVV.

Note on this clonotype: Germline and junction disagree at one end, which may indicate a read error. The rearrangement joins TRBV7-9 to TRBJ2-7, with 12 bases matching TRBD2. The CDR3 consists of 12 residues. The germline gives CDR1 SEHNR, CDR2 FQNEAQ (reference sequence). This CDR3 is CASSYGLAGPIF. The CDR3 DNA reads TGTGCCAGCAGCTACGGACTAGCGGGACCTATATTC.

This clonotype was found many times. The CDR3 nucleotides are TGTGCCAGCAGTTTAGCTACTACCGCTGAAGCTTTCTTT. It translates to CASSLATTAEAFF. The J gene is TRBJ1-1, the V gene TRBV12-3 or TRBV12-4; D unclear. This CDR3 spans 13 amino acids. V was cut by 0 bases and J by 6 bases, with 8 bases left in between.

V and J are TRBV5-1 and TRBJ2-3; D unclear. The CDR3 contains 14 residues. V shed 4 bases and J shed 4 bases, with 13 bases lying between them. The germline V gene encodes CDR1 SGHRS and CDR2 YFSETQ. In DNA, the CDR3 is TGCGCCAGCAGCCTTATGGGGTCCCCAGATACGCAGTATTTT. This codes for CASSLMGSPDTQYF.

V is TRBV6-2 or TRBV6-3 and J is TRBJ2-1; unclear D gene. This CDR3 spans 11 amino acids. CDR1 is MNHEY, CDR2 SVGEGT, per germline. Trimming shortened V by 7 bases and J by 6 bases, and 7 bases separated the two germline ends. The DNA for the CDR3 is TGTGCCAGCACCGATACCAATGAGCAGTTCTTC. This translates into CASTDTNEQFF.

This clonotype was seen a handful of times. The chain couples TRBV9 to TRBJ1-1; D is ambiguous. The CDR3 contains 17 residues. V lost 0 bases, J lost 4 bases, and 19 bases lay in between. Per the germline V gene, CDR1 is SGDLS and CDR2 is YYNGEE. CDR3 bases: TGTGCCAGCAGCGTAGGGAAAATTAAAGGTTCGGCCACTGAAGCTTTCTTT. Protein sequence: CASSVGKIKGSATEAFF.

This clonotype was observed a few times. The chain uses TRBV29-1 and TRBJ1-2; perhaps TRBD1 as D (6 bases). With 3 bases removed from V and 6 bases from J, the gap between germline ends came to 14 bases. The CDR3 runs to 13 residues. Germline assignment: CDR1 SQVTM and CDR2 ANQGSEA. The CDR3 nucleotides are TGCAGCGTTGATGCAGGGAGGGACAATGGCTACACCTTC. Amino acid sequence: CSVDAGRDNGYTF.

This clonotype was counted only a few times. The chain combines TRBV7-2 with TRBJ2-3; D is perhaps TRBD1 (5 bases). CDR1 and CDR2 (germline): SGHTA, FQGNSA. CDR3 size: 13 residues. V lost 5 bases to trimming and J lost 4 bases, with 10 bases between them. The CDR3 region is CASSLMTADTQYF. CDR3 coding DNA: TGTGCCAGCAGCCTGATGACAGCAGATACGCAGTATTTT.

The rearrangement uses TRBV6-2 or TRBV6-3 and TRBJ2-7, with 8 bases aligning to TRBD2. V lost 6 bases and J lost 6; bases outside the gene matches: 16. The CDR3 has 16 residues. Germline lookup yields CDR1 MNHEY and CDR2 SVGEGT. CDR3 protein: CASSRNRGAGVCEQYF. CDR3 in DNA: TGTGCCAGCAGCCGGAACCGGGGAGCGGGAGTCTGCGAGCAGTACTTC.

J is TRBJ1-1 and V is TRBV7-9, with 8 bases that match TRBD1. Germline CDR1 is SEHNR and CDR2 is FQNEAQ (reference sequence). This CDR3 has 14 residues. V lost 5 bases, J lost 10 bases, and 12 bases stayed unmatched. The CDR3 coding sequence is TGTGCCAGCAGCACCCCGGCAGGGGGCGAGGTAGCTTTCTTT. Its protein product is CASSTPAGGEVAFF.

This clonotype was picked up a small number of times. The V gene is TRBV7-2, the J gene TRBJ1-1; D remains unclear. Trimming removed 4 bases from V and 1 base from J, with 13 bases in between. The CDR3 consists of 15 residues. CDR1 is SGHTA and CDR2 is FQGNSA in the germline V gene. The CDR3 DNA reads TGTGCCAGCAGCTCCCATAGGGCCAAGAACACTGAAGCTTTCTTT. It encodes CASSSHRAKNTEAFF.

This clonotype was counted ten times or more. This chain joins TRBV19 and TRBJ2-1, with 10 bases that match TRBD2. This CDR3 spans 15 amino acids. Per germline, CDR1 LNHDA and CDR2 SQIVND (reference sequence). The trim removed 5 bases at V and 5 bases at J, leaving 6 bases unmatched. CDR3 loop: CASSERTSGNNEQFF. The DNA of the CDR3 is TGTGCCAGTAGTGAGAGGACTAGCGGCAACAATGAGCAGTTCTTC.

The V call is TRBV4-1, the J call TRBJ2-7, with 7 bases that match TRBD1. The CDR3 extends over 15 amino acids. In germline, CDR1 is MGHRA, CDR2 YSYEKL. With V trimmed by 4 bases and J by 1 base, 7 bases remained unmatched. The CDR3 reads CASSRDRVRSYEQYF. The CDR3 nucleotides are TGCGCCAGCAGCCGAGACAGGGTGCGTTCCTACGAGCAGTACTTC.

This clonotype was detected a few times. The chain couples TRBV5-6 to TRBJ2-6; 9 bases map to TRBD1. The CDR3 extends over 18 amino acids. Unmatched junction bases numbered 10, after V lost 4 bases and J lost 2 bases. Looked up from germline, CDR1 is SGHDT and CDR2 is YYEEEE. The CDR3 coding sequence is TGTGCCAGCAGCAACACAGGGGGCTATTTTCCTGGGGCCAACGTCCTGACTTTC. Translation gives CASSNTGGYFPGANVLTF.

This sequence joins TRBV19 and TRBJ1-1, with D hard to call. The CDR3 contains 13 residues. The germline V and J ends were trimmed by 7 bases and 1 base, with 10 bases remaining between them. The germline CDR1 and CDR2 sequences are LNHDA and SQIVND (reference sequence). CDR3 nucleotides: TGTGCCAGTACCCGACGTGGGAACACTGAAGCTTTCTTT. Translation gives CASTRRGNTEAFF.

This clonotype appeared many times. The rearrangement joins TRBV5-1 to TRBJ2-5, with 9 bases lining up with TRBD2. The V gene's germline CDR1 is SGHRS and CDR2 YFSETQ. The CDR3 extends over 16 amino acids. V shed 5 bases and J 1 base; nucleotides not matched to a gene: 9. CDR3: CASRFTTSGTQETQYF. CDR3 sequence (DNA): TGCGCCAGCAGATTTACGACTAGCGGAACCCAAGAGACCCAGTACTTC.

This clonotype was picked up a small number of times. V usage is TRBV5-1 and J usage is TRBJ2-7, with D unclear. Looked up from germline, CDR1 is SGHRS and CDR2 is YFSETQ. V shed 2 bases and J shed 6 bases, with 9 bases lying between them. CDR3 length: 12 amino acids. The CDR3 nucleotides read TGCGCCAGCAGCTTTGACGGGCTCGAGCAGTACTTC. Protein sequence: CASSFDGLEQYF.

In this sample, this clonotype turned up a few times. V is TRBV7-3 and J is TRBJ2-7; D is unresolved. V dropped 0 bases and J dropped 5 bases, with 8 bases sitting between them. Germline V gene data show CDR1 as SGHTA and CDR2 as FQGTGA. The CDR3 totals 13 residues. The CDR3 sequence is CASSLTIRDEQYF. CDR3 in DNA: TGTGCCAGCAGCTTAACGATAAGGGACGAGCAGTACTTC.

The chain links TRBV28 to TRBJ1-5; D remains unclear. Germline CDR1 reads MDHEN; CDR2 reads SYDVKM. The CDR3 is 13 amino acids. V was pared by 2 bases and J by 4 bases, with 6 bases between. As DNA, the CDR3 is TGTGCCAGCAGTTTACTCTGGAATCAGCCCCAGCATTTT. It codes for CASSLLWNQPQHF.

The chain links TRBV7-6 to TRBJ2-1, with 9 bases matching TRBD2. The CDR3 is 18 amino acids. V lost 0 bases to trimming and J lost 4 bases; unmatched junction nucleotides: 10. Per the germline V gene, CDR1 is SGHVS and CDR2 is FNYEAQ. The CDR3 nucleotides are TGTGCCAGCAGCTTAGCTTGGGCCAGCGGGAGGAAATACAATGAGCAGTTCTTC. Protein sequence: CASSLAWASGRKYNEQFF.